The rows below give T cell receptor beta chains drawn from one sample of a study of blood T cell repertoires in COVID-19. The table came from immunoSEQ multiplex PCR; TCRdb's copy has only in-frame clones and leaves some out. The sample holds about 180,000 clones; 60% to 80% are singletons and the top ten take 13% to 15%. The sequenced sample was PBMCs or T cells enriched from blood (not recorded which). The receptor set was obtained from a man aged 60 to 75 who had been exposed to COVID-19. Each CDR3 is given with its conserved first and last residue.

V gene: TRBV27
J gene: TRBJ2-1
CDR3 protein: CASSLRRTGREGNEQFF

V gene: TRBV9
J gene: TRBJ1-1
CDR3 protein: CASSVGRTGNTEAFF

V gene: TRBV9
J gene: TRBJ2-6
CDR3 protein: CASTEDEGMGFSGANVLTF

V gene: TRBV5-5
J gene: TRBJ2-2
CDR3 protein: CASSLDPGIGELFF

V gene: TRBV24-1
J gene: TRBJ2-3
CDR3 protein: CATSDPDRGPDTQYF

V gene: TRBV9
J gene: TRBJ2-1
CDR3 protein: CASSPRGGGLNNEQFF

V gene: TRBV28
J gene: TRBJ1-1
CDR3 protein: CASSQNTEAFF

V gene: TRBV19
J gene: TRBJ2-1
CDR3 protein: CASSIDRGRNEQFF

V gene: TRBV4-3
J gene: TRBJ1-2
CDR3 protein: CASSQDVQLYGYTF

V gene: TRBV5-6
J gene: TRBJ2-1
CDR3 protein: CASSRYRGGSYNEQFF